Listed below are T cell receptor beta chains from one sample, sequenced in a study of spatial heterogeneity in lung cancer. TCRdb fed the 5' RACE reads into MiXCR, producing one record per CDR3 protein. The data show over 50,000 distinct CDR3 sequences, with roughly 6.6% seen just once and approximately 14% held by the top ten. The sequencing here drew on PBMCs, taken at surgery. The receptors were gathered from a female donor with early-stage non-small cell lung cancer. CDR3s include the opening cysteine and the closing phenylalanine or tryptophan. A D gene is named only where the DNA matches it firmly. A row's size may be missing; if present it is once, few, many or a size class.

abundance	v_gene	d_gene	j_gene	CDR3aa	CDR3nt
many	TRBV12-3/TRBV12-4	NA	TRBJ1-5	CASSRLGGNQPQHF	TGTGCCAGCAGTCGGTTGGGGGGAAATCAGCCCCAGCATTTT
many	TRBV7-9	NA	TRBJ2-1	CASSSSRFGDEQFF	TGTGCCAGCAGCTCTTCCCGCTTCGGGGATGAGCAGTTCTTC
many	TRBV11-3	TRBD2	TRBJ2-1	CASSSRLAGENNEQFF	TGTGCCAGCAGCAGCAGACTAGCGGGGGAGAACAATGAGCAGTTCTTC
medium-sized	TRBV29-1	NA	TRBJ2-3	CSVVLGSGDTQYF	TGCAGCGTTGTTTTAGGGTCGGGTGATACGCAGTATTTT
few	TRBV15	TRBD1	TRBJ2-7	CATSRLDRGAYEQYF	TGTGCCACCAGCAGACTCGACAGGGGCGCCTACGAGCAGTACTTC
NA	TRBV7-2	NA	TRBJ2-5	CASSLAKEETQYF	TGTGCCAGCAGCTTAGCCAAAGAAGAGACCCAGTACTTC
many	TRBV6-1	NA	TRBJ2-1	CASSEARTRLASFF	TGTGCCAGCAGTGAAGCCCGTACGAGGCTAGCGTCATTTTTC
NA	TRBV7-6	NA	TRBJ2-7	CASSGEALSYEQYF	TGTGCCAGCAGCGGCGAGGCCCTCTCATACGAGCAGTACTTC
many	TRBV28	TRBD2	TRBJ2-3	CASSLPPLLAGGPRSDTQYF	TGTGCCAGCAGTTTACCCCCGTTATTAGCGGGAGGGCCGAGGTCAGATACGCAGTATTTT
many	TRBV19	TRBD2	TRBJ2-5	CASSISASGGQETQYF	TGTGCCAGTAGTATATCGGCTAGCGGGGGCCAAGAGACCCAGTACTTC
many	TRBV9	NA	TRBJ1-1	CASSTRTEMNTEAFF	TGTGCCAGCAGCACCCGGACAGAGATGAACACTGAAGCTTTCTTT
many	TRBV15	NA	TRBJ2-3	CATSRAGQRPDTQYF	TGTGCCACCAGCAGGGCGGGTCAGCGCCCTGATACGCAGTATTTT
few	TRBV6-5	NA	TRBJ2-7	CASSAGVDYEQYF	TGTGCCAGCAGTGCCGGAGTGGATTACGAGCAGTACTTC
NA	TRBV2	NA	TRBJ2-5	CASSEGHQETQYF	TGTGCCAGCAGTGAAGGACATCAAGAGACCCAGTACTTC
NA	TRBV10-3	NA	TRBJ1-6	CAIGWGGGSPLHF	TGTGCCATCGGCTGGGGGGGAGGTTCACCCCTCCACTTT
NA	TRBV5-1	TRBD1	TRBJ1-2	CASREDRANYGYTF	TGCGCCAGCAGAGAGGACAGGGCTAACTATGGCTACACCTTC
many	TRBV5-1	NA	TRBJ2-3	CASSLVDSGADTQYF	TGCGCCAGCAGCTTAGTCGACAGTGGGGCAGATACGCAGTATTTT
many	TRBV10-3	NA	TRBJ1-3	CAIRVEDTSGNTIYF	TGTGCCATCAGAGTGGAGGACACCTCTGGAAACACCATATATTTT
many	TRBV7-9	NA	TRBJ2-1	CASSPAYEQFF	TGTGCCAGCAGCCCGGCGTATGAGCAGTTCTTC
NA	TRBV11-2	NA	TRBJ2-3	CASSLETGSTDTQYF	TGTGCCAGCAGCTTAGAAACAGGTAGCACAGATACGCAGTATTTT
many	TRBV5-1	NA	TRBJ1-2	CASSSPGTRRGYTF	TGCGCCAGCAGCTCCCCCGGGACAAGGAGGGGCTACACCTTC
many	TRBV27	NA	TRBJ1-5	CASRLGREGQPQHF	TGTGCCAGCAGGTTAGGCAGGGAAGGACAGCCCCAGCATTTT
NA	TRBV5-1	TRBD2	TRBJ2-4	CASSLVGRGRINIQYF	TGCGCCAGCAGCTTGGTTGGTCGCGGGAGAATAAACATTCAGTACTTC
many	TRBV6-5	NA	TRBJ2-5	CASSYGLGETQYF	TGTGCCAGCAGTTACGGGCTAGGAGAGACCCAGTACTTC
many	TRBV2	TRBD1	TRBJ1-2	CASSYRGNYGYTF	TGTGCCAGCAGTTACAGGGGAAACTATGGCTACACCTTC
medium-sized	TRBV3-1	NA	TRBJ1-5	CASSHQDSRNQPQHF	TGTGCCAGCAGCCACCAAGACAGCCGCAATCAGCCCCAGCATTTT
many	TRBV5-6	TRBD1	TRBJ1-5	CASSSGQVNQPQHF	TGTGCCAGCAGCTCGGGACAGGTCAATCAGCCCCAGCATTTT
many	TRBV7-2	NA	TRBJ1-5	CASSLDRGAKPQHF	TGTGCCAGCAGCTTAGACCGGGGAGCCAAGCCCCAGCATTTT
medium-sized	TRBV12-3/TRBV12-4	NA	TRBJ1-3	CASAGSLSGNTIYF	TGTGCCAGCGCGGGGAGTCTCTCTGGAAACACCATATATTTT
many	TRBV5-8	NA	TRBJ2-1	CASSLTGYNEQFF	TGTGCCAGCAGCCTAACGGGGTACAATGAGCAGTTCTTC
few	TRBV2	TRBD1	TRBJ2-1	CASRIQGAGYNEQFF	TGTGCCAGCAGGATACAGGGGGCGGGATACAATGAGCAGTTCTTC
NA	TRBV7-6	NA	TRBJ1-6	CASSPLGGRGKGSPLHF	TGTGCCAGCAGCCCACTCGGGGGGCGCGGCAAGGGTTCACCCCTCCACTTT
few	TRBV6-1	NA	TRBJ2-3	CASSDRDSRDTQYF	TGTGCCAGCAGTGACCGGGACTCGCGCGATACGCAGTATTTT
NA	TRBV6-5	NA	TRBJ1-6	CASSYSPIWTDNSPLHF	TGTGCCAGCAGTTACTCCCCCATTTGGACAGATAATTCACCCCTCCACTTT
many	TRBV20-1	TRBD1	TRBJ2-7	CSAGQGAHYEQYF	TGCAGTGCTGGACAGGGGGCCCACTACGAGCAGTACTTC
many	TRBV12-3/TRBV12-4	NA	TRBJ2-5	CASNTRGTQYF	TGTGCCAGCAATACGAGGGGGACCCAGTACTTC
many	TRBV27	TRBD1	TRBJ1-1	CASSLSTGMNTEAFF	TGTGCCAGCAGTTTATCGACAGGGATGAACACTGAAGCTTTCTTT
many	TRBV7-9	NA	TRBJ2-7	CASSASGTSYEQYF	TGTGCCAGCAGCGCATCCGGGACAAGCTACGAGCAGTACTTC
NA	TRBV12-3/TRBV12-4	NA	TRBJ1-5	CASSLGREGQPQHF	TGTGCCAGCAGTTTAGGGAGGGAAGGTCAGCCCCAGCATTTT
NA	TRBV28	TRBD1	TRBJ2-5	CASSLGWLGQGGETQYF	TGTGCCAGCAGTTTAGGCTGGCTCGGACAGGGAGGAGAGACCCAGTACTTC
many	TRBV4-1	TRBD1	TRBJ1-6	CASSHDRDSPLHF	TGCGCCAGCAGCCACGACAGGGATTCACCCCTCCACTTT
NA	TRBV18	TRBD1	TRBJ1-2	CASSPTGVDGYTF	TGTGCCAGCTCACCCACAGGGGTGGACGGCTACACCTTC
many	TRBV3-1	TRBD1	TRBJ1-1	CASSSGQGLPTEAFF	TGTGCCAGCAGCTCGGGACAGGGTTTGCCCACTGAAGCTTTCTTT
many	TRBV20-1	NA	TRBJ1-1	CSARSPWTEAFF	TGCAGTGCTAGGAGTCCCTGGACTGAAGCTTTCTTT
many	TRBV28	NA	TRBJ1-6	CASSSPPAIRPALHF	TGTGCCAGCAGTTCCCCCCCGGCGATTCGGCCGGCCCTCCACTTT
NA	TRBV5-4	NA	TRBJ2-1	CASSPSRTASPHNEQFF	TGTGCCAGCAGCCCGTCTAGGACAGCGTCACCACACAATGAGCAGTTCTTC
many	TRBV6-5	NA	TRBJ1-6	CASSPHRDNSPLHF	TGTGCCAGCAGCCCTCACAGAGATAATTCACCCCTCCACTTT
many	TRBV5-1	NA	TRBJ2-2	CASSLGTTNTGELFF	TGCGCCAGCAGCTTGGGGACTACGAACACCGGGGAGCTGTTTTTT
many	TRBV20-1	NA	TRBJ2-1	CSARDAASNEQFF	TGCAGTGCTAGAGATGCGGCAAGCAATGAGCAGTTCTTC